This TCR beta chain is drawn from a study of blood T cells in healthy people across ages. Study-wide results and limits: As age increased, TCR beta diversity per million T cells fell in a roughly linear fashion.

For the second PCR, which ran for roughly 6 to 11 cycles, a sample-barcoded 5' primer and a J-beta primer mix were used. TCRdb processed the 5' RACE reads anew with MiXCR; each CDR3 protein has one entry. This table has about 1.8 million distinct CDR3 sequences, roughly 49% appearing once. With respect to this clonotype: What it binds is not known.

The CDR3 spans 13 residues. The ends lost 4 bases at V and 9 bases at J; junction bases unmatched: 9. The germline V gene encodes CDR1 SGHDT and CDR2 YYEEEE. The material sequenced was blood. The TCR originated in a woman aged 40-49 years in good health. V gene TRBV5-6 combines with J gene TRBJ1-2; 7 nucleotides align to TRBD1. The CDR3 spells CASSAGQFMRYTF. CDR3 coding DNA: TGTGCCAGCAGCGCGGGACAGTTTATGCGCTACACCTTC.